The text below deals with one T cell receptor beta chain. Its antigen remains unknown. These data are taken from a study of T cells after posttransplantation cyclophosphamide. Overall study results and limits: Blood and skin or GI T cell repertoires showed limited TRB overlap.

The data were produced by immunoSEQ multiplex PCR, yet TCRdb's version contains in-frame clones alone and is incomplete. The sample holds 23,000 or so clones, nearly 99% seen once. CDR1 is SGHVS and CDR2 is FQNEAQ in the germline V gene. J gave up 1 base and V 4 bases, and 3 bases lay outside the gene matches. The CDR3 extends over 14 amino acids. The sequence derives from a man aged 40-50 years in good health, CMV-negative, and a related stem cell transplant donor. The genes are TRBV7-8 and TRBJ2-7; 8 bases are shared with TRBD1. Material: naive CD8+ T cells sorted from PBMCs. Here the CDR3 reads CASSWGQVSYEQYF. In DNA form, the CDR3 reads TGTGCCAGCAGCTGGGGACAGGTATCCTACGAGCAGTACTTC.